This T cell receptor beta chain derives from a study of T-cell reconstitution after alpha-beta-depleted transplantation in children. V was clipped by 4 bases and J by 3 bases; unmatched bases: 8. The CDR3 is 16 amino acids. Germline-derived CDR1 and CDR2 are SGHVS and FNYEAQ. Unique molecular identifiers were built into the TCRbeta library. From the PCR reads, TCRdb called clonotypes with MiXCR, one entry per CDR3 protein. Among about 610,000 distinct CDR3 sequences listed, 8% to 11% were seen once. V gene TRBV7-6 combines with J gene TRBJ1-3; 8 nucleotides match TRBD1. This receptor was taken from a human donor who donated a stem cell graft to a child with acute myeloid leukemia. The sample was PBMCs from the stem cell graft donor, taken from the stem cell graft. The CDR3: CASSYSETGDGNTIYF. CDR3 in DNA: TGTGCCAGCAGCTATTCAGAGACAGGGGATGGAAACACCATATATTTT. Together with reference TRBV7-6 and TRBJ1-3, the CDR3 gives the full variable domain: GAGVSQSPRYKVTKRGQDVALRCDPISGHVSLYWYRQALGQGPEFLTYFNYEAQQDKSGLPNDRFSAERPEGSISTLTIQRTEQRDSAMYRCASSYSETGDGNTIYFGEGSWLTVV.